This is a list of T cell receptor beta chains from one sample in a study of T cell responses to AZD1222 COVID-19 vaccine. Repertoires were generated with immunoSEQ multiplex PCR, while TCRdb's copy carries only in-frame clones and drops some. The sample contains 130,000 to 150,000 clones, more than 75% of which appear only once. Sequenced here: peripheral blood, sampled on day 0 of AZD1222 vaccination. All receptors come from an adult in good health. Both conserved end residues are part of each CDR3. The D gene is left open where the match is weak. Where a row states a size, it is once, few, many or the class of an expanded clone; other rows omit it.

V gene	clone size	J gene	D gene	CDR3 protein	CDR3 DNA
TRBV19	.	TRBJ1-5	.	CASSYWVGQPQHF	TGTGCCAGTAGCTACTGGGTCGGTCAGCCCCAGCATTTT
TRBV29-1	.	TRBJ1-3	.	CSAEEGNTIYF	TGCAGCGCCGAGGAGGGAAACACCATATATTTT
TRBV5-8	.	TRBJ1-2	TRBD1	CASSSLGQGLNYGYTF	TGTGCCAGCAGCTCCTTAGGACAGGGCCTGAACTATGGCTACACCTTC
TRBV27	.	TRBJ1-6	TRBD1	CASSPGTGHSPLHF	TGTGCCAGCAGTCCTGGGACAGGGCATTCACCCCTCCACTTT
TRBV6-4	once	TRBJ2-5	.	CASKRGRKAQETQYF	TGTGCCAGCAAACGGGGCAGAAAGGCTCAAGAGACCCAGTACTTC
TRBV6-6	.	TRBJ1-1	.	CASSYPGQNTEAFF	TGTGCCAGCAGTTACCCGGGACAGAACACTGAAGCTTTCTTT
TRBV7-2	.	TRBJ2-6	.	CASSPDRGANVLTF	TGTGCCAGCAGCCCCGACAGGGGGGCCAACGTCCTGACTTTC
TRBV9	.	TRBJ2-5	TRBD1	CASSPNRQGVGETQYF	TGTGCCAGCAGCCCCAATAGACAGGGAGTAGGGGAGACCCAGTACTTC
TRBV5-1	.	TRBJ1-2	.	CASSLEGDSNSIF	TGCGCCAGCAGCTTGGAGGGAGACAGTAACTCCATCTTC
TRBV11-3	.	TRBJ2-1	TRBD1	CASSLGQDYEQFF	TGTGCCAGCAGCCTCGGACAGGACTATGAGCAGTTCTTC
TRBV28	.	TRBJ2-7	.	CASSQLPWPISYEQYF	TGTGCCAGCAGCCAACTGCCATGGCCGATCTCCTACGAGCAGTACTTC
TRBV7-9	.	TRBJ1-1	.	CASSTNTALTEAFF	TGTGCCAGCAGCACCAATACAGCGCTGACTGAAGCTTTCTTT
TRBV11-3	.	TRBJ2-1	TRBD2	CASSEFSGAYNEQFF	TGTGCCAGCAGCGAGTTTAGCGGGGCCTACAATGAGCAGTTCTTC
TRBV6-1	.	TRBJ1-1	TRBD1	CASSEALEGADTEAFF	TGTGCCAGCAGTGAAGCGCTTGAGGGGGCGGACACTGAAGCTTTCTTT
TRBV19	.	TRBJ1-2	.	CASSIGPGRYGYTF	TGTGCCAGTAGTATCGGGCCAGGGAGGTATGGCTACACCTTC
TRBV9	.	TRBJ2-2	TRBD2	CASSAVGRVGELFF	TGTGCCAGCAGCGCAGTTGGGAGGGTAGGGGAGCTGTTTTTT
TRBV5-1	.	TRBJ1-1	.	CASSLGTLETEAFF	TGCGCCAGCAGCTTGGGGACACTAGAGACTGAAGCTTTCTTT
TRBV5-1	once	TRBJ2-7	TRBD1	CASAWDRRSYEQYF	TGCGCCAGCGCTTGGGACAGACGCTCCTACGAGCAGTACTTC
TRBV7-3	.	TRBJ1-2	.	CASSPPGGGYTF	TGTGCCAGCAGCCCACCCGGGGGCGGCTACACCTTC
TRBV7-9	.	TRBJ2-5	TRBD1	CASSRDRGNQETQYF	TGTGCCAGCAGCAGGGACAGGGGGAACCAAGAGACCCAGTACTTC
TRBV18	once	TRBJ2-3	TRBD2	CASSPLAGVRDTQYF	TGTGCCAGCTCACCACTAGCGGGGGTCAGGGATACGCAGTATTTT
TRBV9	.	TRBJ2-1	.	CASSVSGRYNEQFF	TGTGCCAGCAGCGTAAGTGGGAGGTACAATGAGCAGTTCTTC
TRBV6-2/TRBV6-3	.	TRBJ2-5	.	CASSYSKFGGVETQYF	TGTGCCAGCAGTTACTCGAAATTTGGGGGTGTGGAGACCCAGTACTTC
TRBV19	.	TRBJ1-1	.	CASSPELLSNTEAFF	TGTGCCAGTAGCCCAGAGCTACTCTCCAACACTGAAGCTTTCTTT
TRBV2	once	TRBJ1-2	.	CASSLDRLLGYTF	TGTGCCAGCAGTCTAGACAGGCTTCTTGGCTACACCTTC
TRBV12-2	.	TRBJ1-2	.	CASRPGLRAIMGLTF	TGTGCAAGTCGCCCAGGCTTAAGGGCAATAATGGGTCTCACCTTC
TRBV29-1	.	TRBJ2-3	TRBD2	CSVDGTSGFRTDTQYF	TGCAGCGTTGATGGGACTAGCGGATTCCGCACAGATACGCAGTATTTT
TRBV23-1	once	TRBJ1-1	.	CASSQKSGLNTEAFF	TGCGCCAGCAGTCAAAAATCAGGGCTTAACACTGAAGCTTTCTTT
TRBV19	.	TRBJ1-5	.	CASSSMAQPQHF	TGTGCCAGTAGTTCCATGGCGCAGCCCCAGCATTTT
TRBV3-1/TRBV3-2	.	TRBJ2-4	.	CASSQDSTAKNIQYF	TGTGCCAGCAGCCAAGACTCCACAGCCAAAAACATTCAGTACTTC
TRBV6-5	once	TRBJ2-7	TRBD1	CASSYGQGTYEQYF	TGTGCCAGCAGTTACGGACAGGGGACTTACGAGCAGTACTTC
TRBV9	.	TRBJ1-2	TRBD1	CASSVLGQGGYTF	TGTGCCAGCAGCGTACTGGGACAGGGAGGCTACACCTTC
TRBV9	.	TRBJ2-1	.	CASSLSGQNNEQFF	TGTGCCAGCAGCCTTTCTGGACAGAACAATGAGCAGTTCTTC
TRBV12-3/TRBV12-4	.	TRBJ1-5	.	CASSSDGVEPQHF	TGTGCCAGCAGTTCGGACGGAGTCGAGCCCCAGCATTTT
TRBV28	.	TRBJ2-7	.	CASSLEATPGQYF	TGTGCCAGCAGTTTGGAGGCCACCCCCGGTCAGTACTTC
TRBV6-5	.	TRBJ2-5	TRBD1	CASSGTGSQETQYF	TGTGCCAGCAGCGGGACAGGGAGCCAAGAGACCCAGTACTTC
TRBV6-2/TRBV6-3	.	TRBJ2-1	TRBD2	CASTPRGGANEQFF	TGTGCCAGCACCCCAAGGGGAGGGGCGAATGAGCAGTTCTTC
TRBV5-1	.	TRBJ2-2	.	CASGPPRQGGTGELFF	TGCGCCAGCGGACCCCCGCGACAGGGAGGCACCGGGGAGCTGTTTTTT
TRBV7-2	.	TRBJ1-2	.	CASPPEGHFGYTF	TGTGCCAGCCCCCCCGAGGGACATTTTGGCTACACCTTC
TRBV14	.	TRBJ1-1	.	CASSLLSGARTEAFF	TGTGCCAGCAGCCTCCTATCAGGGGCCCGAACTGAAGCTTTCTTT
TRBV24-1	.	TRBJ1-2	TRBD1	CATSDFAQGGSYGYTF	TGTGCCACCAGTGATTTCGCCCAAGGGGGCAGCTATGGCTACACCTTC
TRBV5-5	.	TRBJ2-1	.	CASSLRGAGWDNEQFF	TGTGCCAGCAGCCTCCGGGGGGCCGGGTGGGACAATGAGCAGTTCTTC
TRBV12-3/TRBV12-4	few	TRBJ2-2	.	CASSFPAGELFF	TGTGCCAGCAGCTTCCCGGCCGGGGAGCTGTTTTTT
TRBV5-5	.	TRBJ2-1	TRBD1	CASSLELGTGLFNEQFF	TGTGCCAGCAGCTTGGAGCTCGGGACAGGGCTTTTCAATGAGCAGTTCTTC
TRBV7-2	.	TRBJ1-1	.	CASSLLTEAFF	TGTGCCAGCAGCTTATTAACTGAAGCTTTCTTT
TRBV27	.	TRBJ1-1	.	CASSLILGQPNTEAFF	TGTGCCAGCAGTTTAATTTTGGGGCAGCCGAACACTGAAGCTTTCTTT
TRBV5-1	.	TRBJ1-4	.	CASSSSGVDEKLFF	TGCGCCAGCAGCTCCTCAGGGGTTGATGAAAAACTGTTTTTT
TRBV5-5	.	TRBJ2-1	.	CASSLGGNSYNEQFF	TGTGCCAGCAGCTTGGGAGGGAACTCCTACAATGAGCAGTTCTTC
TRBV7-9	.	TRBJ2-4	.	CASSPAGENIQYF	TGTGCCAGCAGTCCCGCCGGAGAAAACATTCAGTACTTC
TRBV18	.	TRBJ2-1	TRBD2	CASSPRPAGGFNEQFF	TGTGCCAGCTCACCACGGCCAGCGGGAGGGTTCAATGAGCAGTTCTTC
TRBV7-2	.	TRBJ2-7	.	CASSLDRHIYEQYF	TGTGCCAGCAGCTTGGACAGACACATCTACGAGCAGTACTTC
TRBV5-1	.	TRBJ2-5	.	CASKIEPGPQETQYF	TGCGCCAGCAAAATTGAACCGGGACCGCAAGAGACCCAGTACTTC
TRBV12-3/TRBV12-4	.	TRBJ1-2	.	CASSQGYGYTF	TGTGCCAGCAGCCAGGGCTATGGCTACACCTTC